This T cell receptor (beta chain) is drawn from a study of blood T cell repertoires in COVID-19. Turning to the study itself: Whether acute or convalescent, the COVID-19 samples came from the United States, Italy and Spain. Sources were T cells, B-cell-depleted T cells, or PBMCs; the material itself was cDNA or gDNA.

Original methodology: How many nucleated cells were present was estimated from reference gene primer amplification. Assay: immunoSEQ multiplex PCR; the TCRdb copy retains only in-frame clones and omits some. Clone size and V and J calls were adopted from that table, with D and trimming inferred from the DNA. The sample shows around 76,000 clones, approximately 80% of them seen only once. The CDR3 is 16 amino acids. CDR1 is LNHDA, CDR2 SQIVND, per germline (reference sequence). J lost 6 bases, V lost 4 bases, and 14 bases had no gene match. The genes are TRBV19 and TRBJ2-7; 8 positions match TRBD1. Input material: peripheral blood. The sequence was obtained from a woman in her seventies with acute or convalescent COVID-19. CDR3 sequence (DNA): TGTGCCAGTAGTAAGGAAATAATTTTAGACAGGGGCGAGCAGTACTTC. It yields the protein CASSKEIILDRGEQYF.